The clone carrying this T cell receptor (beta chain) was recorded many times. The antigen remains unidentified. The sample originates from a study of CD8 T cells in ankylosing spondylitis. Using quantitative 5'-RACE with molecular barcodes, the authors made TCR beta libraries. One entry per CDR3 protein, called by TCRdb with MiXCR from the 5' RACE reads. Altogether about 260,000 distinct CDR3 sequences are present, around 19% being singletons, with the ten largest covering about 8%. Study-wide findings and caveats: A TCR beta motif of roughly eight highly homologous variants appeared characteristic of ankylosing spondylitis blood. The authors reported significant enrichment of disease-linked clones in matched ankylosing spondylitis synovial fluid. Disease-associated clones were CD8+ and fairly uncommon in peripheral blood.

Material for sequencing was blood, either unsorted or a sorted T cell fraction (not recorded which). This TCR was sampled from a male donor with ankylosing spondylitis or in good health (not recorded which).

CDR3 coding DNA: TGCAGTGCTATTGGACAGGGAAGCAATCAGCCCCAGCATTTT. Encoded protein: CSAIGQGSNQPQHF. The chain uses TRBV20-1 and TRBJ1-5; TRBD1 agrees at 8 bases. The CDR3 covers 14 residues. Trimming took 4 bases from V and 1 from J; bases not matched to a gene: 3. Germline V gene lookup returns CDR1 DFQATT and CDR2 SNEGSKA (reference sequence).